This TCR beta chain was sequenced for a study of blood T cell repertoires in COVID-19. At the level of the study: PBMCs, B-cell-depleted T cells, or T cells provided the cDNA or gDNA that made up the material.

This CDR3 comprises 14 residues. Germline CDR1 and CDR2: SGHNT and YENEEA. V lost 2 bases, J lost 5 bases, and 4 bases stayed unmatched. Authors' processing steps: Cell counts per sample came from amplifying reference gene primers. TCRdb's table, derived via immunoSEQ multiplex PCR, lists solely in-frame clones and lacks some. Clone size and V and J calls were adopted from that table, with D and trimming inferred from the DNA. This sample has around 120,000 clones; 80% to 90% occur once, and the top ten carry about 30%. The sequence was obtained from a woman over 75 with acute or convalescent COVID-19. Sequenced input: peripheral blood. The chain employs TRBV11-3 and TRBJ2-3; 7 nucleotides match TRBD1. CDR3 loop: CASSLQGVGDTQYF. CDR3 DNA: TGTGCCAGCAGCTTACAGGGGGTTGGAGATACGCAGTATTTT.